This T cell receptor beta chain emerged from a study of blood T cell repertoires in COVID-19. Trimming at V came to 1 base and at J to 5 bases, leaving 5 bases not matched to a gene. The CDR3 has 15 amino acids. Per the germline V gene, CDR1 is SNHLY and CDR2 is FYNNEI. Per the study methods: Amplification with reference gene primers provided the estimates of nucleated cell counts. The repertoire was sequenced with immunoSEQ multiplex PCR; TCRdb's copy has only in-frame clones and lacks some. From that table come the V and J calls and clone size; the DNA was used to work out D and trimming. The table shows 160,000 or so clones, with around 84% occurring only once. Seattle's cohort entered during active infection and was followed longitudinally.

The sequence was collected from a woman in her 50s with COVID-19, enrolled during active disease. The source material was peripheral blood. The chain combines TRBV2 with TRBJ2-5; 9 bases are shared with TRBD2. This CDR3 is CASSEGSGGRETQYF. The DNA of the CDR3 is TGTGCCAGCAGTGAAGGTAGCGGGGGTCGGGAGACCCAGTACTTC.